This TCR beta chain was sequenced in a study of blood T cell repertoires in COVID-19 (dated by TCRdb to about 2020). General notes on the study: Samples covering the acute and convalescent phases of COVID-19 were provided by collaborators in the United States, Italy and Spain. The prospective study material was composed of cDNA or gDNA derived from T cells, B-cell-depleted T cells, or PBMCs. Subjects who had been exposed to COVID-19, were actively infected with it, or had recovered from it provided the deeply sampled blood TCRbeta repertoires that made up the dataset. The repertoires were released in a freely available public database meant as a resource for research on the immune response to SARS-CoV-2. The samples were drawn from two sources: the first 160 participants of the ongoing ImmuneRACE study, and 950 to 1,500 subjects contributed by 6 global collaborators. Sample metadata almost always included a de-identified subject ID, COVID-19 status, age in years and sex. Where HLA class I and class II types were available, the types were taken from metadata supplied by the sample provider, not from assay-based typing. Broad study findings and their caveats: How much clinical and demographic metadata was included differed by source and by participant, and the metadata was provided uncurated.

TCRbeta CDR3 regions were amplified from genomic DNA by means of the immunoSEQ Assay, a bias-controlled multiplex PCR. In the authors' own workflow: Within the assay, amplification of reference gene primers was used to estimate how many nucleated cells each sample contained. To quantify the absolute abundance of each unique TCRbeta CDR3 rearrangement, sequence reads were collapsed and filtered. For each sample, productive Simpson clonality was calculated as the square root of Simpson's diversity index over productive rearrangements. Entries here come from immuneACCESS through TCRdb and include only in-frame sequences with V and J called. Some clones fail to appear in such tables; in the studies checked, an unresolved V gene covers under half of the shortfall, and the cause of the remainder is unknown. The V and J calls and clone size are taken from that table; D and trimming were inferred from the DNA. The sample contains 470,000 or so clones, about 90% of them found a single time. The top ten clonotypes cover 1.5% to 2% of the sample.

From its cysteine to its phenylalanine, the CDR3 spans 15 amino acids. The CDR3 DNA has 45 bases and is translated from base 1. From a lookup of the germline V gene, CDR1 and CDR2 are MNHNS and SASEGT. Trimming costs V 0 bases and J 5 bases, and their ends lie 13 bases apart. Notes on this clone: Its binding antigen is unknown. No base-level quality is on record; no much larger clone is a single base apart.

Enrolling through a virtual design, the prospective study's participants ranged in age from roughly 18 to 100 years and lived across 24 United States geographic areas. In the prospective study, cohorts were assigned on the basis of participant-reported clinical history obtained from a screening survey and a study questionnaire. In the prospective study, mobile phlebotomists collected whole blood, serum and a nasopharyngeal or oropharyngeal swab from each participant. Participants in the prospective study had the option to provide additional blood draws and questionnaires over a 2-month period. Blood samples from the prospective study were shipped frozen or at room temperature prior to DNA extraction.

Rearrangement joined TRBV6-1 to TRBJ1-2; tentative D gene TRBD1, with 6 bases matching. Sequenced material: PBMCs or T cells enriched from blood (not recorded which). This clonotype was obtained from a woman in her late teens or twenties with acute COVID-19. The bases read TGTGCCAGCAGTGAAGCGTTTGGACAGTCTTATGGCTACACCTTC. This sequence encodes CASSEAFGQSYGYTF.